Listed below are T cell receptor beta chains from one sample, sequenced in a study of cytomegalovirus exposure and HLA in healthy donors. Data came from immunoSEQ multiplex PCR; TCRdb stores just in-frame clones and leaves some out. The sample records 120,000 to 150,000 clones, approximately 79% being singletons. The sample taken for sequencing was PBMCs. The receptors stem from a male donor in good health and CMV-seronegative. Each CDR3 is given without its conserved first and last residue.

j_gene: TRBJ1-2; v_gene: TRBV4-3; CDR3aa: ASSQTRPGGYT
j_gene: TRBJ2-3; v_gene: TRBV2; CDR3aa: ASSALGGLGTDTQY
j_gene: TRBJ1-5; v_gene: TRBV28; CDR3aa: ASSPGQSNQPQH
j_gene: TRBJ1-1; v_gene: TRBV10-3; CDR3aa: AISESPMGFPQAF
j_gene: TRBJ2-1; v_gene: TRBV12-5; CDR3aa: ASGFSGPYNEQF
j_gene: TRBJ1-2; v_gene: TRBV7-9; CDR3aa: SSSLDRGRPT
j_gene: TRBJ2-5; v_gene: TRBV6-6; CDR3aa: ASSYSSSRGKETQY
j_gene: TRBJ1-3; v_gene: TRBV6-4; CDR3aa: ASRPLIWADRYTIY
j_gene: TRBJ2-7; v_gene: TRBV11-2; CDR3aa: ASSLEGLTTYEQY
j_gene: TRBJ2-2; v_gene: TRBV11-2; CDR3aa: ASSLLLAGGPTGELF
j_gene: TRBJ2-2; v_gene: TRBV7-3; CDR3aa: ASSLLSRSDGELF
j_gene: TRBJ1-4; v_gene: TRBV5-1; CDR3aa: ASRIAANEKLF
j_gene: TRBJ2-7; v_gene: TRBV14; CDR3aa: ASSHILAGGPGEQY
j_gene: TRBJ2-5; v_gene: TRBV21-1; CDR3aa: ASSLVRTAGPQY
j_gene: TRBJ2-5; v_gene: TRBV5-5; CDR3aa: ASSLENRGLETQY
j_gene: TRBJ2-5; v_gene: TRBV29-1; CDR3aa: SVDPGALQETQY
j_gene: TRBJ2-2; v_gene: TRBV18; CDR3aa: ASSPAPNTGELF
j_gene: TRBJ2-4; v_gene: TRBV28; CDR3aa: ASSFEGAEAKNIQY
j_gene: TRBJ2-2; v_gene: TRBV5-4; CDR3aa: ASSLGLSRELF
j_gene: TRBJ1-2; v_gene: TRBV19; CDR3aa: ASSPGGIVGYT
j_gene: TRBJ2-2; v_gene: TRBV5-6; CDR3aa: ASSSATSGRRIGELF
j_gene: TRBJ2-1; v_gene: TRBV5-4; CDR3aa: ASSLALVYNEQF
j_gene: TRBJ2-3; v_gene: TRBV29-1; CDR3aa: SVKNRGRTDTQY
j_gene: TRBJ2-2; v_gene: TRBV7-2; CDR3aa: ASSLEQTAGELF
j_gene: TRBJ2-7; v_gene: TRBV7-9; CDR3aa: SSSPTSYEQY
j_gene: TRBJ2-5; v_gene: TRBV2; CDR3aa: ASTRGETQY
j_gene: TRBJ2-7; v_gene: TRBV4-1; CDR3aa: ASSHAGQGLYEQY
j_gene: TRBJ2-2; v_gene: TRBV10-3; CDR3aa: AISEGVEDTGELF
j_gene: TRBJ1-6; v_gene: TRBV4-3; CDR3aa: ASSQDPGVSSYNSPLH
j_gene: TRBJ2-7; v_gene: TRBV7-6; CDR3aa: ASSPNAAGGGEQY
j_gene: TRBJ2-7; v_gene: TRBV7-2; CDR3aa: ASSLRGQSSDEQY
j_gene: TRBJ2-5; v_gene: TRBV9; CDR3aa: ASSAQGGQYQETQY
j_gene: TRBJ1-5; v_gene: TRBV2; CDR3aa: ASSKGGDHQPQH
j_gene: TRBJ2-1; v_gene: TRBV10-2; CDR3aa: ASSPGTGAGEQF
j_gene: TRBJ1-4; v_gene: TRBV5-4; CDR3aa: ASSPGTGGEKLF
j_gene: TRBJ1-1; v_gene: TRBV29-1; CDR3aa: SVAGTGLNTEAF
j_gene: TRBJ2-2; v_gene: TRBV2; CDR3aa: ASSVGTSAGELF
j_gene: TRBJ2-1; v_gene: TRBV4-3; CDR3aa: ASSPGVVLYNEQF
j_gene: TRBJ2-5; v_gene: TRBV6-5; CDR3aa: ASSRRQGGETQY
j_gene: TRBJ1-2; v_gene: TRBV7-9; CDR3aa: ASSLPRGIDYGYT
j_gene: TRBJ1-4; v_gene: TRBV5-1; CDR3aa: ASLRPPPGSKLF
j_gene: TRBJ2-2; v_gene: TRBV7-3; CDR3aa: ASSLGLAGDGELF
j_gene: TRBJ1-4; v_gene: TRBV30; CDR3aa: AWSLGQGRNEKLF